This TCR beta chain was documented in a study of CD8 T cells in ankylosing spondylitis (dated by TCRdb to 2017 to 2019). At the level of the whole study: The study set out to find disease-linked TCR variants by profiling T cell receptor beta repertoires in ankylosing spondylitis patients and healthy donors. Peripheral blood samples were taken, and synovial fluid was additionally collected from ankylosing spondylitis patients. The full study cohort comprised 25 ankylosing spondylitis patients and 85 to 120 healthy donors. Study-wide findings and limitations: The disease-linked clones had a CD8+ phenotype and were found at relatively low frequencies in peripheral blood. The disease-linked clones were reported as significantly enriched in matched synovial fluid samples from ankylosing spondylitis patients. Blood from ankylosing spondylitis patients appeared to be characterized by a TCR beta motif made up of under ten highly homologous amino acid variants. Some motif variants were previously reported in synovial fluid and blood of reactive arthritis patients, suggesting common disease-initiation mechanisms.

Remarks on this clonotype: Its cognate antigen has yet to be identified. The input lacks base qualities; no much larger clone sits a single base away.

There are 15 amino acids in the CDR3, from cysteine to phenylalanine inclusive. The sequence is cut down to CDR3 DNA, 45 bases in frame from base 1. The germline V and J ends show losses of 3 bases and 1 base respectively, and no gene match explains 1 base of the junction. These reads were obtained on an Illumina HiSeq 2500. Quantitative 5'-RACE with molecular barcodes was used to prepare TCR beta libraries. In the paper's pipeline: A new computational method, built on a probabilistic model of VDJ rearrangement, was used to identify disease-linked TCR variants. The public reads were reprocessed in TCRdb via fastp at Q25 and MiXCR, keeping in-frame beta chains. For every CDR3 protein sequence, its rows merge into one entry that carries the most common genes and DNA. Clone size and V and J calls follow TCRdb, not the original study. The sample yields roughly 40,000 distinct CDR3 sequences; approximately 10% were counted once. The ten largest make up about 1.4% of the sample.

The chain is assembled from TRBV12-3 or TRBV12-4 and TRBJ2-1; 9 bases in the middle match TRBD2. Sequencing was performed on blood, either unsorted or a sorted T cell fraction (not recorded which). The sequence was collected from a male donor with ankylosing spondylitis or in good health (not recorded which). This receptor has the CDR3 CASSFTSGSYNEQFF. The DNA sequence is as follows: TGTGCCAGCAGTTTTACTAGCGGGTCCTACAATGAGCAGTTCTTC.